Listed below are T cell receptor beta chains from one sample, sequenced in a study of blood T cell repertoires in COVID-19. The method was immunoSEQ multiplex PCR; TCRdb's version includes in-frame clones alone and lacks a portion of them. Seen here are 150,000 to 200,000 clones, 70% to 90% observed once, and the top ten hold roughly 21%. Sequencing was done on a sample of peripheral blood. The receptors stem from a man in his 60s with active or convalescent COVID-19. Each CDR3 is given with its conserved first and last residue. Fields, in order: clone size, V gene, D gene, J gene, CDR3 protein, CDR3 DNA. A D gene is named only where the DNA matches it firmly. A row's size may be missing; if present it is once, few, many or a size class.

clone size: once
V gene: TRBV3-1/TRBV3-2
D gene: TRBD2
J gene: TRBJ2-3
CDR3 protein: CASSQEGVTSGGAQVAQYF
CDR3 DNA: TGTGCCAGCAGCCAAGAGGGAGTCACTAGCGGGGGGGCCCAAGTTGCGCAGTATTTT

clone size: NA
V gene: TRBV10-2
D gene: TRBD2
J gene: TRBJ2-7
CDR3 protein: CASRNPQTSAWEQYF
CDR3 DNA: TGCGCCAGCAGGAACCCCCAGACTAGCGCCTGGGAGCAGTACTTC

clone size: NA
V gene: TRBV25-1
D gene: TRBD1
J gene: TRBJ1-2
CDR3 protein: CASSERDRGPYGYTF
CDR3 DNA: TGTGCCAGCAGTGAAAGGGACAGGGGGCCCTATGGCTACACCTTC

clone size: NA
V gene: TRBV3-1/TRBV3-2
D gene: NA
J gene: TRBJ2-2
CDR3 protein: CASSPGHTGELFF
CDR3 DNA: TGTGCCAGCAGCCCTGGGCACACCGGGGAGCTGTTTTTT

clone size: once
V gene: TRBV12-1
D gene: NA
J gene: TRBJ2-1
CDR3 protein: CASSFRRGVYNEQFF
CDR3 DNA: TGTGCCAGCAGCTTTAGGCGGGGGGTCTACAATGAGCAGTTCTTC

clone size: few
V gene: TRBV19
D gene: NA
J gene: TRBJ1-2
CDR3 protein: CASSTGGINYGYTF
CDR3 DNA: TGTGCCAGTAGTACAGGAGGTATTAACTATGGCTACACCTTC

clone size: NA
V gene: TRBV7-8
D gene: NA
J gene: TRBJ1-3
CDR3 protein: CASSAQFSGNTIYF
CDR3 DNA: TGTGCCAGCAGCGCACAGTTCTCTGGAAACACCATATATTTT

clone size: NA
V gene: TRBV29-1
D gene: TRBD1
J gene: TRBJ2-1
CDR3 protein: CSVTGQGRAAYNEQFF
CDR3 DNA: TGCAGCGTTACCGGACAGGGGAGGGCCGCTTACAATGAGCAGTTCTTC

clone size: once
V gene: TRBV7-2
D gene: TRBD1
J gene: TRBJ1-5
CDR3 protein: CASSLRTGSGNQPQHF
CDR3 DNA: TGTGCCAGCAGCCTTAGGACAGGGTCGGGCAATCAGCCCCAGCATTTT

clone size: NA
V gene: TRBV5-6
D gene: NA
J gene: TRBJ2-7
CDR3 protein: CASSFRRGEQYF
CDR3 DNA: TGTGCCAGCAGCTTCCGAAGGGGCGAGCAGTACTTC

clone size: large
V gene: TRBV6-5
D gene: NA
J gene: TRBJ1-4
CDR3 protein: CASSYSQGTNEKLFF
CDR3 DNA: TGTGCCAGCAGTTACTCACAGGGAACTAATGAAAAACTGTTTTTT

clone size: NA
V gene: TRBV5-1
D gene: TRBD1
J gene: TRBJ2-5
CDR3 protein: CASSSLDRGAGTQYF
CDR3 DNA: TGCGCCAGCAGCTCCCTAGACAGGGGGGCCGGGACCCAGTACTTC

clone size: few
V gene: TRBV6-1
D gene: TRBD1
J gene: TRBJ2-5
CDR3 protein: CASSEDRPGRQETQYF
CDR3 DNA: TGTGCCAGCAGTGAGGACAGGCCCGGCCGCCAAGAGACCCAGTACTTC

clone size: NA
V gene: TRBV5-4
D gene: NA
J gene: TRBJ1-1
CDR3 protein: CASTPFGGDTEAFF
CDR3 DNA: TGTGCCAGCACCCCATTCGGGGGAGACACTGAAGCTTTCTTT

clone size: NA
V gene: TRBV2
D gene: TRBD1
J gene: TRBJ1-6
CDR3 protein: CASRTEPGQGGSPLHF
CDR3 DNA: TGTGCCAGCCGCACTGAGCCGGGACAGGGGGGATCACCCCTCCACTTT

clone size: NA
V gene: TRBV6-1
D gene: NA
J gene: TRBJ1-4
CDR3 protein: CASSVRTRQLNEKLFF
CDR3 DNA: TGTGCCAGCAGTGTCCGGACTCGGCAGCTTAATGAAAAACTGTTTTTT

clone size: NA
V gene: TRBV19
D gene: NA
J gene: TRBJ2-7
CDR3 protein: CASSLQGKQYF
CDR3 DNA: TGTGCCAGTAGTCTCCAGGGAAAGCAGTACTTC

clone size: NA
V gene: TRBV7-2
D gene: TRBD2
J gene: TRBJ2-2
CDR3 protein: CASSLTGLATGELFF
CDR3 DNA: TGTGCCAGCAGCTTAACGGGACTAGCGACCGGGGAGCTGTTTTTT

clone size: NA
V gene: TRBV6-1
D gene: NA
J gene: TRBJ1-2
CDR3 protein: CASSEAGGGGYTF
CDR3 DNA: TGTGCCAGCAGTGAAGCGGGGGGAGGTGGCTACACCTTC

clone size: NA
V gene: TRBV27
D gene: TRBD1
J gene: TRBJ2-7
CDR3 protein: CASPTGQGASFCYEQYF
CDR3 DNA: TGTGCCAGCCCTACGGGACAGGGGGCTTCTTTTTGCTACGAGCAGTACTTC

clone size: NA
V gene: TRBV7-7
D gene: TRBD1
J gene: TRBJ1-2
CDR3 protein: CASSHLRIDRGPLPTYGYTF
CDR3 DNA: TGTGCCAGCAGCCATTTACGTATCGACAGGGGCCCGCTACCCACCTATGGCTACACCTTC

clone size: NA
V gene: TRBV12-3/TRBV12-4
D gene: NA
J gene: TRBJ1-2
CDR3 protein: CASSFAQGGYTF
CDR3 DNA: TGTGCCAGCAGTTTTGCTCAGGGCGGCTACACCTTC

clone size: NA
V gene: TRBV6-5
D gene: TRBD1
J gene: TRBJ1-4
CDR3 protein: CASSRTQQGEKLFF
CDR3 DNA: TGTGCCAGCAGTCGGACACAACAGGGGGAAAAACTGTTTTTT

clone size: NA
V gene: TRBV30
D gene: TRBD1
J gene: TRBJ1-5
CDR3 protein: CAWRDPKTGADQPQHF
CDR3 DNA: TGTGCCTGGAGAGACCCCAAGACAGGGGCTGATCAGCCCCAGCATTTT

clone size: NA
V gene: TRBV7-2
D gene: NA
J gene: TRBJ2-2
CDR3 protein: CASSLGDSVTGELFF
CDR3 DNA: TGTGCCAGCAGCTTAGGAGACTCCGTCACCGGGGAGCTGTTTTTT

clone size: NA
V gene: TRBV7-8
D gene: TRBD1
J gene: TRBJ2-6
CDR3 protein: CASSADRGPGANVLTF
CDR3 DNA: TGTGCCAGCAGCGCGGACAGGGGGCCAGGGGCCAACGTCCTGACTTTC

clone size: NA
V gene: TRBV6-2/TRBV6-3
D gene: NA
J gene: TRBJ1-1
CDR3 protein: CASSWDTREAFF
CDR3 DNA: TGTGCCAGCAGTTGGGACACCCGGGAAGCTTTCTTT

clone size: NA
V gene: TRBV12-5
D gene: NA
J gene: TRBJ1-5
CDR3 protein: CASGLASMDTPRGNQPQHF
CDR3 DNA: TGTGCTAGTGGTTTGGCTTCCATGGACACTCCGAGGGGGAATCAGCCCCAGCATTTT

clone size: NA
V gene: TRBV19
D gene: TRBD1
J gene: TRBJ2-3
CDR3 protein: CASSPRLGQSGGSTDTQYF
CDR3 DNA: TGTGCCAGTAGTCCTCGCCTCGGGCAATCAGGGGGCTCCACAGATACGCAGTATTTT

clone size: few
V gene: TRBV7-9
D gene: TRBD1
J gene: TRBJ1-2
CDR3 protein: CASSWGTVDGYTF
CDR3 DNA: TGTGCCAGCAGCTGGGGGACAGTGGATGGCTACACCTTC

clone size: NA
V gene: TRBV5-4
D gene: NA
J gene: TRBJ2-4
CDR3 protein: CASSPKEAKNIQYF
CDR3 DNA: TGTGCCAGCAGCCCTAAAGAGGCCAAAAACATTCAGTACTTC

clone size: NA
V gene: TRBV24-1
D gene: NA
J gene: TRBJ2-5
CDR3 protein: CATSDRTEYQETQYF
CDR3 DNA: TGTGCCACCAGTGACCGGACAGAGTACCAAGAGACCCAGTACTTC

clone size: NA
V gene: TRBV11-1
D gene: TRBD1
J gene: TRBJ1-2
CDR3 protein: CASSHQGGTINYGYTF
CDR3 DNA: TGTGCCAGCAGCCACCAGGGGGGCACGATCAACTATGGCTACACCTTC

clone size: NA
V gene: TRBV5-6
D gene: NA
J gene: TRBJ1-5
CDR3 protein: CASSSGGSRAISNQPQHF
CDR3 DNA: TGTGCCAGCAGCTCGGGAGGATCCAGGGCGATTAGCAATCAGCCCCAGCATTTT

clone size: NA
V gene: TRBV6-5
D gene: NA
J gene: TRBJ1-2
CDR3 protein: CASSYARDTLYGYTF
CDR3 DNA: TGTGCCAGCAGTTACGCCAGGGACACTCTCTATGGCTACACCTTC

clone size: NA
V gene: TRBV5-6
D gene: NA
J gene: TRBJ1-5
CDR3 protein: CASSLFGGTNQPQHF
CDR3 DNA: TGTGCCAGCAGCTTGTTTGGAGGAACCAATCAGCCCCAGCATTTT

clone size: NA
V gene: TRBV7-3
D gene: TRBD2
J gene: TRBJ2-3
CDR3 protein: CASSLPGGTQYF
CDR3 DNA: TGTGCCAGCAGCTTACCGGGGGGTACGCAGTATTTT

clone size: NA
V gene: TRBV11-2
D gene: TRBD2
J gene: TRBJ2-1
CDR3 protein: CASRRGGPEQFF
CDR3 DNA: TGTGCCAGCAGGCGGGGGGGCCCTGAGCAGTTCTTC

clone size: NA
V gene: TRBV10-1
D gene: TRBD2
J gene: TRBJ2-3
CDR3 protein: CASSEGLAGTDTQYF
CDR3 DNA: TGCGCCAGCAGTGAAGGCCTAGCGGGCACAGATACGCAGTATTTT

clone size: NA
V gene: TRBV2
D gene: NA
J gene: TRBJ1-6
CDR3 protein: CASILRDNDNSPLHF
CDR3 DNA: TGTGCCAGCATCCTCAGGGACAACGATAATTCACCCCTCCACTTT

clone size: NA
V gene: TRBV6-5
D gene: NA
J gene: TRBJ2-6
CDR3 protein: CASSPLSSGANVLTF
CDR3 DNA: TGTGCCAGCAGTCCCTTGAGCTCTGGGGCCAACGTCCTGACTTTC

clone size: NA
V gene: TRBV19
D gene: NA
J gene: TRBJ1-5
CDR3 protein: CASSPGNQPQHF
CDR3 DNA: TGTGCCAGTAGCCCCGGGAATCAGCCCCAGCATTTT

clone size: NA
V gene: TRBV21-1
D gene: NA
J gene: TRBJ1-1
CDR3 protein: CASSPRDSNTEAFF
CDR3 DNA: TGTGCCAGCAGCCCCAGGGACTCGAACACTGAAGCTTTCTTT

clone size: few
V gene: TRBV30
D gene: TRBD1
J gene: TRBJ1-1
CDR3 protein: CAWSSPGQGNTEAFF
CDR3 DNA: TGTGCCTGGAGTTCCCCAGGACAGGGAAACACTGAAGCTTTCTTT

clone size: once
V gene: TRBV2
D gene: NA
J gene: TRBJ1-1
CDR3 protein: CASSEAGGTEAFF
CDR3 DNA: TGTGCCAGCAGTGAAGCCGGGGGTACTGAAGCTTTCTTT

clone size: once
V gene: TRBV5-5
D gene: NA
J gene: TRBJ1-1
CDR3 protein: CASSLIQEPGTFF
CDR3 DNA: TGTGCCAGCAGCTTGATCCAGGAGCCGGGAACTTTCTTT

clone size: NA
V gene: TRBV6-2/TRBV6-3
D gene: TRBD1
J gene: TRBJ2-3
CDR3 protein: CASSYSRTGGTDTQYF
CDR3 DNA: TGTGCCAGCAGTTACTCGAGGACAGGGGGGACAGATACGCAGTATTTT

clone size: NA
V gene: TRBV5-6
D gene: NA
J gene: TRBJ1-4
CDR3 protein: CASSLEGVSTNEKLFF
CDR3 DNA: TGTGCCAGCAGCTTGGAAGGGGTTTCAACTAATGAAAAACTGTTTTTT

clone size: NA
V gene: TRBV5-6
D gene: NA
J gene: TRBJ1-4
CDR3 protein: CASSAAGAKLFF
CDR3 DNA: TGTGCCAGCAGCGCGGCAGGGGCAAAACTGTTTTTT

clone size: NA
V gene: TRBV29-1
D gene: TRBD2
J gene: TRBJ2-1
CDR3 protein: CSTSGGANNEQFF
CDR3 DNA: TGCAGCACAAGCGGGGGGGCCAACAATGAGCAGTTCTTC

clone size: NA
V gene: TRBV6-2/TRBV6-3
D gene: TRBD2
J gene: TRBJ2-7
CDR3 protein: CASSLLAGGLLSSYEQYF
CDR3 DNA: TGTGCCAGCAGCCTACTAGCGGGGGGCCTATTGAGCTCCTACGAGCAGTACTTC